This T cell receptor beta chain is from a study of shared clonotypes between healthy human individuals. Study conclusions and caveats: Relative to clonotypes present in all four donors, those not shared had lower generation probabilities. Estimated richness was generally greater in naive than memory subsets.

This CDR3 has 14 amino acids. Germline V gives CDR1 SGHRS, CDR2 YFSETQ. V gave up 6 bases and J gave up 4 bases, with 17 bases separating them. A split of CD4+ cells into CD45RA+ naive and CD45RA-negative memory subsets was performed. Regarding this clone: The antigen remains undetermined.

This table comes from immunoSEQ multiplex PCR, and its TCRdb copy is limited to in-frame clones, with some not included. Of fewer than 3 million clones in the sample, around 92% were seen once. V and J are TRBV5-1 and TRBJ2-7; the D gene is possibly TRBD1 (5 bases). This receptor was taken from a man between 18 and 29 years old in good health. Some clones in this sample may be carry-over from other donors' samples. The specimen was naive CD4+ T cells from PBMCs. Subset defined: CD45RA+ positively selected. CDR3 in amino acids: CASTLGAGKYEQYF. The DNA for the CDR3 is TGCGCCAGCACCCTTGGGGCAGGGAAATACGAGCAGTACTTC.